These 12 T cell receptor beta chains were sequenced from one sample in a study of blood T cell repertoires in COVID-19. The protocol was immunoSEQ multiplex PCR, while the TCRdb copy is restricted to in-frame clones and leaves out a portion. The sample carries about 260,000 clones, approximately 86% recorded once. Material: peripheral blood. The origin of the receptors is a man aged 25 to 45 with active or convalescent COVID-19.

The J gene is TRBJ2-7, the V gene TRBV2; 8 nucleotides align to TRBD1. This CDR3 has 15 amino acids. CDR1 SNHLY and CDR2 FYNNEI come from the germline V gene. The J segment lost 2 bases and the V segment lost 5 bases, leaving 8 bases of the junction unmatched. The CDR3 coding sequence is TGTGCCAGCAGTACCCGGACAGGGATACCCTACGAGCAGTACTTC. Protein: CASSTRTGIPYEQYF.

This rearrangement joins TRBV9 to TRBJ1-1; 11 bases match TRBD1. This CDR3 is built from 14 residues. Germline V CDR1 and CDR2: SGDLS, YYNGEE. The V gene end was trimmed by 3 bases and the J gene end by 4 bases; junction bases not matched to a gene: 2. The CDR3 nucleotides are TGTGCCAGCAGCGGAGGGACAGGGGGCACTGAAGCTTTCTTT. Its translation is CASSGGTGGTEAFF.

The V gene is TRBV27, the J gene TRBJ2-1; possibly TRBD2 for D (5 bases). This CDR3 has 11 residues. CDR1 and CDR2 (germline): MNHEY, SMNVEV (reference sequence). Between the trimmed V and J ends, which lost 8 bases and 6 bases, there was a span of 8 bases. Here the CDR3 reads CASGTSNEQFF. In DNA, the CDR3 is TGTGCCAGCGGAACTAGCAATGAGCAGTTCTTC.

The V and J genes are TRBV6-6 and TRBJ1-3; tentatively, D is TRBD1 (6 bases). Germline-derived CDR1 and CDR2 are MNHNY and SVGAGI (reference sequence). The CDR3 is made up of 14 amino acids. Trimming removed 3 bases at V and 4 bases at J, with 10 bases between. The CDR3: CASSYRTDGNTIYF. For the CDR3, the DNA is TGTGCCAGCAGTTATAGGACAGACGGAAACACCATATATTTT.

The V gene is TRBV7-9, the J gene TRBJ1-4, with 8 nucleotides matching TRBD1. Per germline, CDR1 SEHNR and CDR2 FQNEAQ (reference sequence). This CDR3 has 16 amino acids. V shed 2 bases, J shed 8 bases, and the junction held 10 bases outside the gene matches. The CDR3 sequence is CASSLSQGAKGEKLFF. CDR3 nucleotides: TGTGCCAGCAGCTTATCCCAGGGGGCAAAGGGGGAAAAACTGTTTTTT. Full variable domain (missing parts from reference TRBV7-9 and TRBJ1-4): DTGVSQNPRHKITKRGQNVTFRCDPISEHNRLYWYRQTLGQGPEFLTYFQNEAQLEKSRLLSDRFSAERPKGSFSTLEIQRTEQGDSAMYLCASSLSQGAKGEKLFFGSGTQLSVL.

The chain couples TRBV10-2 to TRBJ1-5; D perhaps matches TRBD1 (6 bases). The V and J ends lost 9 bases and 3 bases respectively, with 12 bases between them. Germline V gene data show CDR1 as WSHSY and CDR2 as SAAADI. The CDR3 runs to 13 residues. CDR3 protein: CASQDRFNQPQHF. The CDR3, as DNA: TGCGCCAGTCAAGACAGGTTCAATCAGCCCCAGCATTTT.

V is TRBV21-1 and J is TRBJ1-2; TRBD1 is the table's D call, not checked against the DNA. TRBV21-1 is assigned pseudogene status. This CDR3 contains 16 residues. The CDR3 region has the DNA TGTGCCACGTCCGACGTCCAAACAGGGAAAGACTATGGCTACACCTTC. Its translation is CATSDVQTGKDYGYTF.

This chain links TRBV20-1 with TRBJ2-1; 7 bases are a match to TRBD2. V lost 3 bases to trimming and J lost 8 bases; unmatched junction nucleotides: 4. CDR1 DFQATT and CDR2 SNEGSKA come from the germline V gene (reference sequence). CDR3 size: 12 residues. The DNA for the CDR3 is TGCAGTGCTAGTGGGGGGAGGGATGAGCAGTTCTTC. Protein product: CSASGGRDEQFF.

This CDR3 reads CASSSPGTADNEKLFF. CDR3 nucleotide sequence: TGTGCCAGCAGCTCGCCCGGGACAGCAGATAATGAAAAACTGTTTTTT. The chain carries TRBV5-4 and TRBJ1-4, with 7 bases matching TRBD1. Germline CDR1 SGHNT, CDR2 YYREEE (reference sequence). V dropped 3 bases and J dropped 4; count of bases not matched to a gene: 9. The CDR3 covers 16 residues.

The genes are TRBV21-1 and TRBJ1-2; the table's D call, TRBD1, was not checked against the DNA. TRBV21-1 is marked as a pseudogene. The CDR3 sequence is 13 residues long. Written as DNA, the CDR3 is TGTGCCAGCAGTGGGACAGGGGGACAGGGCTACACCTTC. As protein: CASSGTGGQGYTF.

Only one count was recorded for this clone. The chain is built from TRBV7-6 and TRBJ2-5; 8 bases map to TRBD2. V shed 0 bases and J 4 bases; nucleotides not matched to a gene: 4. Germline V gene lookup returns CDR1 SGHVS and CDR2 FNYEAQ. This CDR3 comprises 15 residues. CDR3 DNA: TGTGCCAGCAGCTTAGCGGGACTAGGCTTAGAGACCCAGTACTTC. It yields the protein CASSLAGLGLETQYF.

V is TRBV30 and J is TRBJ1-4, with D possibly matching TRBD1 (6 bases). The CDR3 totals 15 residues. Germline V lookup: CDR1 GTSNPN, CDR2 SVGIG (reference sequence). Trimming shortened V by 5 bases and J by 3 bases, and 16 bases separated the two germline ends. CDR3 nucleotides: TGTGCCTGGGAAGACAGGTTGAGGCCTAATGAAAAACTGTTTTTT. It translates to CAWEDRLRPNEKLFF. Filled out from reference TRBV30 and TRBJ1-4, the complete variable domain reads SQTIHQWPATLVQPVGSPLSLECTVEGTSNPNLYWYRQAAGRGLQLLFYSVGIGQISSEVPQNLSASRPQDRQFILSSKKLLLSDSGFYLCAWEDRLRPNEKLFFGSGTQLSVL.